Listed here is a single T cell receptor (beta chain). This specimen comes from a study of CD8+CD57+ T cells in acquired aplastic anemia. The template used for profiling TCR beta VDJ and CDR3 was genomic DNA. MiXCR was run by TCRdb on the reads, yielding one entry per CDR3 protein. The table shows about 95,000 distinct CDR3 sequences, with 55% to 75% occurring only once. All sequencing subjects had displayed CD8+CD57+ cell expansion on flow cytometry. The CDR3 spans 15 residues. CDR1 and CDR2 (germline): DFQATT, SNEGSKA (reference sequence). V shed 6 bases and J 6 bases; nucleotides not matched to a gene: 10.

This sequence was found in a human donor with aplastic anemia. The J gene is TRBJ2-1, the V gene TRBV20-1, with 11 nucleotides matching TRBD2. Sequenced: sorted CD4+, CD8+, or CD8+CD57+ T cells (not recorded which) from PBMCs. The DNA of the CDR3 is TGCAGTGCCCCCAATAGCGGGAGGGCCGGCAATGAGCAGTTCTTC. Protein sequence: CSAPNSGRAGNEQFF.